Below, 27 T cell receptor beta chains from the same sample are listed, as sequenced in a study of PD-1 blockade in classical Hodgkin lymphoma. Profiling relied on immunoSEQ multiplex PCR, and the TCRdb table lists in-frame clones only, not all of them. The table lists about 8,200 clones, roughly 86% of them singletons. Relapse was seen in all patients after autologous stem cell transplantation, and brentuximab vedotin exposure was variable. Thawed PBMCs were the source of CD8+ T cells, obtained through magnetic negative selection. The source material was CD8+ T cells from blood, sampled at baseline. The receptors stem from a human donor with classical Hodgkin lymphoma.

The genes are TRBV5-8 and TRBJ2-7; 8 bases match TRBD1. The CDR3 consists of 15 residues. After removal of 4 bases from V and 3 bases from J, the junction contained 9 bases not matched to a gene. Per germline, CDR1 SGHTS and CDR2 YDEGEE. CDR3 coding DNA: TGTGCCAGCAGCCCCACTCCGACAGGGGACTACGAGCAGTACTTC. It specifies CASSPTPTGDYEQYF.

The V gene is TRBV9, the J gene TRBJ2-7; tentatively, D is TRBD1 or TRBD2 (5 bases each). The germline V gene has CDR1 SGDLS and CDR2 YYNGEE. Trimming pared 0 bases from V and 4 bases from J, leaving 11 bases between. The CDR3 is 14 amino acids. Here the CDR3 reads CASSVGDGIYEQYF. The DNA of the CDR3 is TGTGCCAGCAGCGTAGGGGACGGGATATACGAGCAGTACTTC.

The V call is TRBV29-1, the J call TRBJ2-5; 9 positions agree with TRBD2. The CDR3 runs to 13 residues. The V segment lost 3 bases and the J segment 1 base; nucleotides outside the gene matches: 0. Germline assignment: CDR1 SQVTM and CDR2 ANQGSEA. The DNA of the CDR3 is TGCAGCGTTGAGACTAGCGGCCAAGAGACCCAGTACTTC. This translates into CSVETSGQETQYF.

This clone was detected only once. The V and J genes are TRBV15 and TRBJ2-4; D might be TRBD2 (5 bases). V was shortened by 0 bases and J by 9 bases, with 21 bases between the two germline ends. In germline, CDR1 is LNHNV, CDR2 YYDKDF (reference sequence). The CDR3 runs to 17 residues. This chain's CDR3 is CATSRDHPDAARVIQYF. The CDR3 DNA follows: TGTGCCACCAGCAGAGATCATCCAGACGCGGCGAGGGTCATTCAGTACTTC. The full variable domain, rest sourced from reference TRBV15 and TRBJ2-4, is DAMVIQNPRYQVTQFGKPVTLSCSQTLNHNVMYWYQQKSSQAPKLLFHYYDKDFNNEADTPDNFQSRRPNTSFCFLDIRSPGLGDTAMYLCATSRDHPDAARVIQYFGAGTRLSVL.

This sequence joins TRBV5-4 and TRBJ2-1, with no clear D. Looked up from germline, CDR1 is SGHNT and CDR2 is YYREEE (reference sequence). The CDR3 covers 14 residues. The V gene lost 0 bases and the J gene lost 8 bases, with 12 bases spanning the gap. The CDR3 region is CASSLAMQDDEQFF. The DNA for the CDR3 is TGTGCCAGCAGCTTGGCCATGCAGGACGATGAGCAGTTCTTC.

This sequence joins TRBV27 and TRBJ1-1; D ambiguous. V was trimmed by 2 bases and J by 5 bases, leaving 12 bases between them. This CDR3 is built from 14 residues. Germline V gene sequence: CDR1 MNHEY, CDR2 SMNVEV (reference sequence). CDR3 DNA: TGTGCCAGCAGTTTAGGTGGGCGATGGACTGAAGCTTTCTTT. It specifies CASSLGGRWTEAFF.

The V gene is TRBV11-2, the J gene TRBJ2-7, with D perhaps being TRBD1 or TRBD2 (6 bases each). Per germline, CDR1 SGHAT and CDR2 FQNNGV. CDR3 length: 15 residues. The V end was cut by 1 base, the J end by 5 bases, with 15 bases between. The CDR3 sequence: CASSLGGGKGDEQYF. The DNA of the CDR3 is TGTGCCAGCAGCTTAGGAGGGGGGAAGGGGGACGAGCAGTACTTC.

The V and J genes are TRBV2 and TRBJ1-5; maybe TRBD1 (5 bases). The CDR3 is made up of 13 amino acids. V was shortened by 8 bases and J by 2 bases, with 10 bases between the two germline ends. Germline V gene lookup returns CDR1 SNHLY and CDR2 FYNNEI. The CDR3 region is CASGRAGNQPQHF. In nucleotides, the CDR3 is TGTGCCAGCGGCAGGGCGGGCAATCAGCCCCAGCATTTT.

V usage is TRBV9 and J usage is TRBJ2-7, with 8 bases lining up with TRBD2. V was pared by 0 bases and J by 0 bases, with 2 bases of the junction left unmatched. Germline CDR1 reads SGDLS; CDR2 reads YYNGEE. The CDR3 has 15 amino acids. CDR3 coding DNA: TGTGCCAGCAGCGTAGCCGGGACTAGCTCCTACGAGCAGTACTTC. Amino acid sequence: CASSVAGTSSYEQYF.

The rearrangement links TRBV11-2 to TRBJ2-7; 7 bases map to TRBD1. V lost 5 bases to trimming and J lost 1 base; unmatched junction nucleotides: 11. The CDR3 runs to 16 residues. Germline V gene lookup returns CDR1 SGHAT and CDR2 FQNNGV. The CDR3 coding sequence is TGTGCCAGCAGCAAAAGCACAGGGGAAATTTCCTACGAGCAGTACTTC. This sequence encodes CASSKSTGEISYEQYF. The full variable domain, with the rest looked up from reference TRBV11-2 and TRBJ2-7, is EAGVAQSPRYKIIEKRQSVAFWCNPISGHATLYWYQQILGQGPKLLIQFQNNGVVDDSQLPKDRFSAERLKGVDSTLKIQPAKLEDSAVYLCASSKSTGEISYEQYFGPGTRLTVT.

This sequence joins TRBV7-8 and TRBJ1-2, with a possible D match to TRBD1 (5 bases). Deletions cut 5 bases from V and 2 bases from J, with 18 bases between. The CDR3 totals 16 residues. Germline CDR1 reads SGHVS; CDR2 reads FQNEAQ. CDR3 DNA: TGTGCCAGCAGCACGGGACCCACTTATTCAAACTATGGCTACACCTTC. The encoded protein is CASSTGPTYSNYGYTF.

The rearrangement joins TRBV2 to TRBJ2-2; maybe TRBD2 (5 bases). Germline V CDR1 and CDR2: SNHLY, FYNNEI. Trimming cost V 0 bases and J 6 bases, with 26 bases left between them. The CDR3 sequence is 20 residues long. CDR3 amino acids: CASSEALRDFGVATAGELFF. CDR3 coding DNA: TGTGCCAGCAGTGAAGCGCTTCGGGATTTCGGGGTAGCAACCGCCGGGGAGCTGTTTTTT.

As DNA, the CDR3 is TGTGCCAGCAGTTTGATAAAGTCCGGGGAGCTGTTTTTT. Its protein product is CASSLIKSGELFF. The chain employs TRBV27 and TRBJ2-2, with D unclear. Trimming left V 3 bases short and J 6 bases short, with 8 bases between. Germline V CDR1 and CDR2: MNHEY, SMNVEV (reference sequence). The CDR3 length is 13 residues.

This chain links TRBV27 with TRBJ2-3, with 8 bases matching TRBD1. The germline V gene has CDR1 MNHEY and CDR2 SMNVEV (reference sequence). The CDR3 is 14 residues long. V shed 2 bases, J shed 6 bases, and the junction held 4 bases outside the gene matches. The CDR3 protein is CASSLRTGLDTQYF. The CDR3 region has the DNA TGTGCCAGCAGTTTAAGGACAGGGCTGGATACGCAGTATTTT.

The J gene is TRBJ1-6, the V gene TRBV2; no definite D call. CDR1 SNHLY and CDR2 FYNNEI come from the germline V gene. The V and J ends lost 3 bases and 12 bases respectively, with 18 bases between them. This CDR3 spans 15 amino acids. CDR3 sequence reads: CASSEGFQQIEPLHF. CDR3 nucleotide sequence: TGTGCCAGCAGTGAGGGTTTTCAGCAGATCGAACCCCTCCACTTT.

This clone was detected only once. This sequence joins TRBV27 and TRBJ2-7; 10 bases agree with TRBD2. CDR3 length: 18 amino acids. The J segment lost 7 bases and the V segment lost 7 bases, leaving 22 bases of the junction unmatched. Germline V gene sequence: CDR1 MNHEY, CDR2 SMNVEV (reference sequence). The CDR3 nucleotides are TGTGCCAGCACCCTTGGGGCTAGCGGGGGCCAAAACCCTAGTGAGCAGTACTTC. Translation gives CASTLGASGGQNPSEQYF.

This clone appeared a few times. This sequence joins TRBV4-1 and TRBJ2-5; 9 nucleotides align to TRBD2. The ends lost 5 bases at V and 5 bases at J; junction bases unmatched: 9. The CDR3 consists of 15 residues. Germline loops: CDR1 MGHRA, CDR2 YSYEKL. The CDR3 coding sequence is TGCGCCAGCAGCTCACACTGGACTAGCGACGAGACCCAGTACTTC. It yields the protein CASSSHWTSDETQYF.

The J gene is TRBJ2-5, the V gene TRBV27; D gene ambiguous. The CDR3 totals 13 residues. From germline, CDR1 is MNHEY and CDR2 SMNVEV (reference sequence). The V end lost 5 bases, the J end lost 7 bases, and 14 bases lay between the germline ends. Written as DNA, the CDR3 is TGTGCCAGCAGTCCTGGTGGGCTAGGGACCCAGTACTTC. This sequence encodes CASSPGGLGTQYF.

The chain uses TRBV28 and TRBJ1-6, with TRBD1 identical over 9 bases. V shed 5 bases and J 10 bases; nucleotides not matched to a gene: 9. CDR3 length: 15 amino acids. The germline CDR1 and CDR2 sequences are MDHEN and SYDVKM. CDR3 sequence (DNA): TGTGCCAGCAGTCCGTCCGGGACAGGGAGGTCACCCCTCCACTTT. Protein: CASSPSGTGRSPLHF.

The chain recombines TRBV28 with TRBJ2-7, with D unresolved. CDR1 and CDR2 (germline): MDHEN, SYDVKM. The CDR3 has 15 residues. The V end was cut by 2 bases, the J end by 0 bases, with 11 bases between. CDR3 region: CASSLDHSHSYEQYF. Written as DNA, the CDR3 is TGTGCCAGCAGTTTAGATCACAGTCACTCCTACGAGCAGTACTTC.

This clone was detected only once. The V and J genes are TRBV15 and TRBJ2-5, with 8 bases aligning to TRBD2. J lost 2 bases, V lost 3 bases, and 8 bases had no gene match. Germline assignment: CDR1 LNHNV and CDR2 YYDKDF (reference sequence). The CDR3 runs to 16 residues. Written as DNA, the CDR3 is TGTGCCACCAGCAGGGAAGCGGGAGTTGGGCAAGAGACCCAGTACTTC. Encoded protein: CATSREAGVGQETQYF.

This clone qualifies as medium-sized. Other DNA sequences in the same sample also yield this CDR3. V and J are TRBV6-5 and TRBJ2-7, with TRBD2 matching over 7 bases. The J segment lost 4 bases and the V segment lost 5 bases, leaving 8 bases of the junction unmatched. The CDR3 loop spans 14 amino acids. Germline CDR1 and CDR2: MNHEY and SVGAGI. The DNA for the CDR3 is TGTGCCAGCAGTCCCTCACTCGGGGGGTACGAGCAGTACTTC. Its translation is CASSPSLGGYEQYF.

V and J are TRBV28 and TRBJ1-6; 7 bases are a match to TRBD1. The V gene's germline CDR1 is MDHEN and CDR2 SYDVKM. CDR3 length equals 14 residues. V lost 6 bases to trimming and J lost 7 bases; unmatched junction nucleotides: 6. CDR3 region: CASSSDRENSPLHF. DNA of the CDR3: TGTGCCAGCAGCTCCGACAGGGAGAATTCACCCCTCCACTTT.

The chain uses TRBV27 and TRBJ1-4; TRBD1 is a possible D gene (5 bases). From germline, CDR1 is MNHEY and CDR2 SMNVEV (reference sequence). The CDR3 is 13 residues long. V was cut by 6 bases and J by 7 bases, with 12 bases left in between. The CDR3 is CASRPQGFEKLFF. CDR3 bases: TGTGCCAGCAGGCCTCAGGGTTTTGAAAAACTGTTTTTT. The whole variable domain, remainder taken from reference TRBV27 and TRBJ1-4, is EAQVTQNPRYLITVTGKKLTVTCSQNMNHEYMSWYRQDPGLGLRQIYYSMNVEVTDKGDVPEGYKVSRKEKRNFPLILESPSPNQTSLYFCASRPQGFEKLFFGSGTQLSVL.

The CDR3 spells CASSFTGPAGYTF. The CDR3 coding sequence is TGTGCCAGCAGTTTTACAGGGCCCGCTGGCTACACCTTC. V and J are TRBV28 and TRBJ1-2; weak D call: TRBD1 (6 bases). The germline V gene encodes CDR1 MDHEN and CDR2 SYDVKM. The length of the CDR3 is 13 residues. V was trimmed by 3 bases and J by 7 bases, leaving 12 bases between them.

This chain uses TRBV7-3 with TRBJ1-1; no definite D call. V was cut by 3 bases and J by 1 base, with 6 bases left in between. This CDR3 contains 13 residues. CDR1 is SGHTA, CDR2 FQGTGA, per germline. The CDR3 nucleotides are TGTGCCAGCAGCTTTCAACCGAACACTGAAGCTTTCTTT. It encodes CASSFQPNTEAFF. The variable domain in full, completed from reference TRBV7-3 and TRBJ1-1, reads GAGVSQTPSNKVTEKGKYVELRCDPISGHTALYWYRQSLGQGPEFLIYFQGTGAADDSGLPNDRFFAVRPEGSVSTLKIQRTERGDSAVYLCASSFQPNTEAFFGQGTRLTVV.

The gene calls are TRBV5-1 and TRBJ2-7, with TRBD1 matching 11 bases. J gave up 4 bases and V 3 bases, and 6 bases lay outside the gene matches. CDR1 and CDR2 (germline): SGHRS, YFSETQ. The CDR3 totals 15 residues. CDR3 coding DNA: TGCGCCAGCAGCTATGGGACAGGGGGGTATTACGAGCAGTACTTC. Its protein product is CASSYGTGGYYEQYF.